A single sample gave rise to the 12 T cell receptor beta chains below, sequenced in a study of T cells in Graves' hyperthyroidism and ophthalmopathy. RNA transcripts were the template for amplifying TCR beta CDR3 regions. The HTBI primer set drove a first-round RT-PCR of the TCR CDR3. TCRdb passed the multiplex PCR reads through MiXCR, listing each CDR3 protein once. The sample holds a few hundred thousand distinct CDR3 sequences, more than 12% seen once. Sequencing input: blood. The receptors derive from a young woman with Graves' hyperthyroidism.

This clonotype was detected ten times or more. This chain connects TRBV15 to TRBJ2-7; TRBD1 is a possible D gene (6 bases). CDR3 length: 15 residues. The germline V gene has CDR1 LNHNV and CDR2 YYDKDF (reference sequence). V was trimmed by 1 base and J by 1 base, leaving 11 bases between them. CDR3 DNA sequence: TGTGCCACCAGCAGAGCTGGCAGGGGATCCTACGAGCAGTACTTC. Translated, it gives CATSRAGRGSYEQYF.

With respect to this clonotype: A much larger clone lies one base from this, so it may be a read error. The J gene is TRBJ2-5, the V gene TRBV20-1; no definite D call. This CDR3 contains 14 residues. Trimming shortened V by 0 bases and J by 2 bases, and 10 bases separated the two germline ends. Germline CDR1 is DFQATT and CDR2 is SNEGSKA (reference sequence). The CDR3, as DNA: TGCAGTGCTAGAGATCGGACGGATCAAGAGACCCAGTACTTC. Encoded protein: CSARDRTDQETQYF.

This clonotype was detected many times. This chain uses TRBV20-1 with TRBJ2-1, with 9 nucleotides matching TRBD1. Germline V CDR1 and CDR2: DFQATT, SNEGSKA (reference sequence). The ends lost 3 bases at V and 0 bases at J; junction bases unmatched: 0. The CDR3 sequence is 14 residues long. The CDR3 protein is CSARTGGSYNEQFF. For the CDR3, the DNA is TGCAGTGCTAGGACAGGGGGCTCCTACAATGAGCAGTTCTTC.

Only a few counts were recorded for this clonotype. This chain uses TRBV6-1 with TRBJ2-1; 12 nucleotides align to TRBD2. The CDR3 extends over 14 amino acids. Trimming removed 7 bases from V and 4 bases from J; junction bases left unmatched: 2. CDR1 and CDR2 from the germline V gene are MNHNS and SASEGT. The CDR3, as DNA: TGTGCCAGCACTAGCGGGAGGGAATACAATGAGCAGTTCTTC. Translation gives CASTSGREYNEQFF.

The table lists this clonotype with many counts. The chain recombines TRBV30 with TRBJ2-1; no clear D gene. Trimming stripped 3 bases from V and 10 bases from J, with 10 bases between. Germline CDR1 and CDR2: GTSNPN and SVGIG (reference sequence). CDR3 length: 11 residues. Written as DNA, the CDR3 is TGTGCCTGGAGCCCGGCCGAGGAGCAGTTCTTC. Protein: CAWSPAEEQFF. Supplemented by reference TRBV30 and TRBJ2-1, the full variable domain reads SQTIHQWPATLVQPVGSPLSLECTVEGTSNPNLYWYRQAAGRGLQLLFYSVGIGQISSEVPQNLSASRPQDRQFILSSKKLLLSDSGFYLCAWSPAEEQFFGPGTRLTVL.

This clonotype appeared a few times. The chain combines TRBV5-6 with TRBJ2-2; D is ambiguous. The germline V and J ends were trimmed by 0 bases and 0 bases, with 3 bases remaining between them. The CDR3 totals 14 residues. The germline gives CDR1 SGHDT, CDR2 YYEEEE. The CDR3 DNA is TGTGCCAGCAGCTTGGTTACGAACACCGGGGAGCTGTTTTTT. Protein: CASSLVTNTGELFF. The whole variable domain, filled in from reference TRBV5-6 and TRBJ2-2, reads DAGVTQSPTHLIKTRGQQVTLRCSPKSGHDTVSWYQQALGQGPQFIFQYYEEEERQRGNFPDRFSGHQFPNYSSELNVNALLLGDSALYLCASSLVTNTGELFFGEGSRLTVL.

Only a few counts were recorded for this clonotype. The chain carries TRBV9 and TRBJ2-1, with no clear D. Trimming shortened V by 4 bases and J by 0 bases, and 14 bases separated the two germline ends. The CDR3 runs to 16 residues. The germline V gene encodes CDR1 SGDLS and CDR2 YYNGEE. In DNA, the CDR3 is TGTGCCAGCAGCCCTCTTAGCAGTGACTCCTACAATGAGCAGTTCTTC. Translating gives CASSPLSSDSYNEQFF.

The table lists this clonotype with many counts. The chain employs TRBV4-1 and TRBJ2-7; D possibly uses TRBD1 or TRBD2 (5 bases each). Germline V gene data show CDR1 as MGHRA and CDR2 as YSYEKL. V was shortened by 4 bases and J by 7 bases, with 17 bases between the two germline ends. There are 14 residues in the CDR3. In DNA, the CDR3 is TGCGCCAGCAGCCCCACAGGAAAGTCGGGAGAGCAGTACTTC. Protein: CASSPTGKSGEQYF.

This clonotype was counted at least ten times. The chain joins TRBV2 to TRBJ2-1; 7 positions match TRBD2. Germline V gene sequence: CDR1 SNHLY, CDR2 FYNNEI. This CDR3 contains 14 residues. With V trimmed by 6 bases and J by 4 bases, 6 bases remained unmatched. In DNA form, the CDR3 reads TGTGCCAGCAGACTAGCGTCCAGTTACAATGAGCAGTTCTTC. Protein: CASRLASSYNEQFF.

This clonotype has a single count. The V and J genes are TRBV4-1 and TRBJ2-2; 7 bases align to TRBD1. V was clipped by 1 base and J by 0 bases; unmatched bases: 5. CDR1 is MGHRA and CDR2 is YSYEKL in the germline V gene. The CDR3 totals 17 residues. The CDR3 reads CASSQGNRGPNTGELFF. The CDR3 nucleotides read TGCGCCAGCAGCCAAGGGAATAGGGGGCCGAACACCGGGGAGCTGTTTTTT.

This clonotype was seen repeatedly, ten times or more. The chain employs TRBV18 and TRBJ1-4; no definite D call. Looked up from germline, CDR1 is KGHSH and CDR2 is LQKENI. The ends were cut back, 7 bases at V and 8 bases at J, with 14 bases in the middle. The CDR3 has 13 residues. The CDR3 nucleotides read TGTGCCAGCTGTCCGTCGGTGAACGAAAAACTGTTTTTT. Translation: CASCPSVNEKLFF. Complete variable domain (other parts from reference TRBV18 and TRBJ1-4): NAGVMQNPRHLVRRRGQEARLRCSPMKGHSHVYWYRQLPEEGLKFMVYLQKENIIDESGMPKERFSAEFPKEGPSILRIQQVVRGDSAAYFCASCPSVNEKLFFGSGTQLSVL.

V is TRBV5-1 and J is TRBJ2-2; D remains ambiguous. CDR3 length equals 13 residues. Germline CDR1 reads SGHRS; CDR2 reads YFSETQ. V was pared by 5 bases and J by 1 base, with 6 bases between. CDR3 nucleotides: TGCGCCAGCAGAGACCAGAACACCGGGGAGCTGTTTTTT. Protein sequence: CASRDQNTGELFF.